Listed here are 10 T cell receptor beta chains from one sample, sequenced in a study of T cells after yellow fever vaccination. A single record per CDR3 protein comes from TCRdb applying MiXCR to the 5' RACE reads. The profile shows 250,000 or so distinct CDR3 sequences, about 3.7% of them singletons. The material sequenced was PBMCs, taken 15 days after the yellow fever booster vaccination. These receptors were obtained from a young man who received the YFV17D yellow fever vaccine.

There are many counts of this clonotype. The rearrangement joins TRBV5-1 to TRBJ1-1; D is possibly TRBD1 (5 bases). The V gene lost 1 base and the J gene lost 7 bases, with 8 bases spanning the gap. The CDR3 extends over 12 amino acids. Germline values: CDR1 SGHRS, CDR2 YFSETQ. The CDR3 bases are TGCGCCAGCAGCTTGCTAGACAGTGAAGCTTTCTTT. It specifies CASSLLDSEAFF.

This clonotype was detected ten times or more. The genes are TRBV3-1 and TRBJ1-1; 7 nucleotides line up with TRBD1. The CDR3 covers 15 residues. The V segment lost 3 bases and the J segment 4 bases; nucleotides outside the gene matches: 8. Germline V lookup: CDR1 LGHDT, CDR2 YNNKEL (reference sequence). CDR3 bases: TGTGCCAGCAGCCAGCCTTCGACAGGGACCACTGAAGCTTTCTTT. Its protein product is CASSQPSTGTTEAFF. Full variable domain (missing parts from reference TRBV3-1 and TRBJ1-1): DTAVSQTPKYLVTQMGNDKSIKCEQNLGHDTMYWYKQDSKKFLKIMFSYNNKELIINETVPNRFSPKSPDKAHLNLHINSLELGDSAVYFCASSQPSTGTTEAFFGQGTRLTVV.

This clonotype was observed many times. This chain joins TRBV9 and TRBJ2-1, with 9 bases matching TRBD2. This CDR3 contains 15 residues. The V gene end was trimmed by 2 bases and the J gene end by 4 bases; junction bases not matched to a gene: 4. CDR1 and CDR2 (germline): SGDLS, YYNGEE. The CDR3 here is CASSVSSGTYNEQFF. CDR3 bases: TGTGCCAGCAGCGTGTCTAGCGGGACGTACAATGAGCAGTTCTTC. The full variable domain, completed using reference TRBV9 and TRBJ2-1, is DSGVTQTPKHLITATGQRVTLRCSPRSGDLSVYWYQQSLDQGLQFLIQYYNGEERAKGNILERFSAQQFPDLHSELNLSSLELGDSALYFCASSVSSGTYNEQFFGPGTRLTVL.

There are many counts of this clonotype. V is TRBV12-3 or TRBV12-4 and J is TRBJ1-1; D call uncertain. This CDR3 spans 14 amino acids. Deletions cut 5 bases from V and 3 bases from J, with 13 bases between. CDR3 DNA sequence: TGTGCCAGCAGTCTAACGTCTTGGGACACTGAAGCTTTCTTT. It translates to CASSLTSWDTEAFF.

This clonotype was seen at least ten times. The V call is TRBV20-1, the J call TRBJ1-4; no definite D call. This CDR3 spans 14 amino acids. Trimming took 4 bases from V and 6 from J, leaving 15 bases between them. The germline CDR1 and CDR2 sequences are DFQATT and SNEGSKA (reference sequence). The CDR3 DNA follows: TGCAGTGCTACCCCCGAGGGAACGGATGAAAAACTGTTTTTT. As protein: CSATPEGTDEKLFF.

This clonotype came up many times. The chain carries TRBV7-2 and TRBJ1-5; unclear D gene. In germline, CDR1 is SGHTA, CDR2 FQGNSA. This CDR3 contains 15 residues. V was shortened by 3 bases and J by 2 bases, with 11 bases between the two germline ends. In nucleotides, the CDR3 is TGTGCCAGCAGCTTTGCGGGGAACGGCAATCAGCCCCAGCATTTT. Translation: CASSFAGNGNQPQHF.

This clonotype was detected ten times or more. The chain's CDR3 is CASQGWTGELFF. In DNA, the CDR3 is TGCGCCAGCCAGGGTTGGACCGGGGAGCTGTTTTTT. This chain links TRBV5-1 with TRBJ2-2; a weak D match, TRBD1 (5 bases). With 7 bases removed from V and 5 bases from J, the gap between germline ends came to 9 bases. The CDR3 sequence is 12 residues long. Per the germline V gene, CDR1 is SGHRS and CDR2 is YFSETQ.

The table lists this clonotype with many counts. The gene calls are TRBV15 and TRBJ2-3; D is ambiguous. Trimming took off 0 bases at V and 8 bases at J, with 9 bases between the two ends. CDR1 is LNHNV and CDR2 is YYDKDF in the germline V gene (reference sequence). The CDR3 runs to 13 residues. CDR3 sequence reads: CATSRDFAFTQYF. The CDR3 nucleotides are TGTGCCACCAGCAGAGATTTCGCCTTTACGCAGTATTTT.

This clonotype was observed many times. CDR3 protein: CASSVYGGSTYEQYF. DNA for the CDR3: TGTGCCAGCAGTGTTTACGGCGGGTCGACCTACGAGCAGTACTTC. V usage is TRBV27 and J usage is TRBJ2-7; maybe TRBD2 (5 bases). Germline CDR1 is MNHEY and CDR2 is SMNVEV (reference sequence). V lost 5 bases and J lost 2, with 16 bases in between. The CDR3 has 15 residues.

The sample holds a few counts of this clonotype. This chain joins TRBV12-3 or TRBV12-4 and TRBJ1-2; possible D gene TRBD1, 6 bases. CDR3 length: 14 residues. Deletions cut 1 base from V and 7 bases from J, with 13 bases between. The DNA for the CDR3 is TGTGCCAGCAGTTTAGGGTCACAGGGTCTTGGCTACACCTTC. Translation: CASSLGSQGLGYTF.